These 32 T cell receptor beta chains came from one sample sequenced in a study of T cell changes during pregnancy in multiple sclerosis. Libraries were prepared by immunoSEQ multiplex PCR; TCRdb keeps only in-frame clonotypes and omits some of them. The table includes 35,000 to 45,000 clones, 85% to 95% detected once. Specimen: peripheral blood. The receptors stem from a female donor with multiple sclerosis, enrolled in a pregnancy study.

The chain has TRBV29-1 and TRBJ2-1, with unresolved D. The CDR3 is 13 amino acids. Trimming took off 7 bases at V and 2 bases at J, with 12 bases between the two ends. Germline V lookup: CDR1 SQVTM, CDR2 ANQGSEA. The CDR3: CSGEAQTYNEQFF. CDR3 nucleotides: TGCAGCGGCGAAGCCCAAACCTACAATGAGCAGTTCTTC.

The chain has TRBV10-1 and TRBJ2-2, with D perhaps assigned TRBD1 or TRBD2 (6 bases each). V was pared by 1 base and J by 6 bases, with 9 bases between. The CDR3 consists of 14 residues. Germline lookup yields CDR1 WNHNN and CDR2 SYGVQD (reference sequence). CDR3 amino acids: CASSEWGAAGELFF. The CDR3 DNA sequence: TGCGCCAGCAGTGAGTGGGGGGCAGCCGGGGAGCTGTTTTTT.

The J gene is TRBJ2-1, the V gene TRBV10-2; TRBD1 or TRBD2 may be the D gene (5 bases each). The CDR3 length is 14 residues. The ends were cut back, 4 bases at V and 4 bases at J, with 11 bases in the middle. CDR1 and CDR2 (germline): WSHSY, SAAADI. For the CDR3, the DNA is TGCGCCAGCAGTGCGGGACCCCCTTACAATGAGCAGTTCTTC. Protein: CASSAGPPYNEQFF.

This clone was seen a single time. J is TRBJ1-1 and V is TRBV18; TRBD1 matches 8 bases. CDR1 and CDR2 (germline): KGHSH, LQKENI. The length of the CDR3 is 14 residues. J lost 7 bases, V lost 3 bases, and 7 bases had no gene match. CDR3 sequence reads: CASSPGQVAVEAFF. In DNA form, the CDR3 reads TGTGCCAGCTCACCGGGACAGGTGGCGGTTGAAGCTTTCTTT.

The chain employs TRBV18 and TRBJ1-3; D gene uncertain. CDR3 length: 15 residues. Germline loops: CDR1 KGHSH, CDR2 LQKENI. The ends were cut back, 1 base at V and 0 bases at J, with 7 bases in the middle. The DNA of the CDR3 is TGTGCCAGCTCACCACTTACAGACTCTGGAAACACCATATATTTT. The encoded protein is CASSPLTDSGNTIYF.

The rearrangement joins TRBV7-2 to TRBJ1-2; 9 bases are a match to TRBD1. The CDR3 length is 15 residues. The junction had 12 bases not matched to a gene; V was cut back by 5 bases and J by 8 bases. Germline V lookup: CDR1 SGHTA, CDR2 FQGNSA. CDR3 bases: TGTGCCAGCAGCCTGAATTCCGGGACAGGGTGGGGCTACACCTTC. This translates into CASSLNSGTGWGYTF.

The J gene is TRBJ2-7, the V gene TRBV4-3; 7 nucleotides line up with TRBD1. The CDR3 consists of 13 residues. The ends lost 3 bases at V and 5 bases at J; junction bases unmatched: 4. Germline V gene lookup returns CDR1 LGHNA and CDR2 YSLEER. The CDR3 here is CASSHRTGDEQYF. In DNA, the CDR3 is TGCGCCAGCAGCCATCGAACAGGGGACGAGCAGTACTTC.

This chain uses TRBV13 with TRBJ2-7; the match to TRBD1 covers 9 bases. The CDR3 spans 14 residues. From germline, CDR1 is PRHDT and CDR2 FYEKMQ (reference sequence). J lost 3 bases, V lost 4 bases, and 4 bases had no gene match. DNA for the CDR3: TGTGCCAGCAGCTCCGGGACAGGGAGCTACGAGCAGTACTTC. Its translation is CASSSGTGSYEQYF.

The CDR3 loop reads CASSPGLAGETYEQYF. In DNA form, the CDR3 reads TGTGCCAGCAGCCCCGGACTAGCGGGAGAAACGTACGAGCAGTACTTC. J is TRBJ2-7 and V is TRBV9, with 13 bases lining up with TRBD2. Per germline, CDR1 SGDLS and CDR2 YYNGEE. The J segment lost 4 bases and the V segment lost 4 bases, leaving 8 bases of the junction unmatched. CDR3 length: 16 amino acids.

V is TRBV6-1 and J is TRBJ2-7; perhaps TRBD1 as D (6 bases). Trimming removed 6 bases at V and 12 bases at J, with 15 bases between. This CDR3 is built from 11 residues. The germline V gene has CDR1 MNHNS and CDR2 SASEGT. In DNA, the CDR3 is TGTGCCAGCAGCCATGCAGGGGTGGCGTACTTC. This translates into CASSHAGVAYF.

This rearrangement joins TRBV6-6 to TRBJ2-1, with a weak D call TRBD1 (6 bases). Germline values: CDR1 MNHNY, CDR2 SVGAGI (reference sequence). The CDR3 has 14 residues. V shed 7 bases and J shed 13 bases, with 23 bases lying between them. CDR3 in amino acids: CASTGPREGVKQFF. CDR3 nucleotide sequence: TGTGCCAGCACCGGTCCTAGAGAGGGGGTGAAACAGTTCTTC.

V is TRBV28 and J is TRBJ1-3; perhaps TRBD1 as D (5 bases). Per the germline V gene, CDR1 is MDHEN and CDR2 is SYDVKM. The germline V and J ends were trimmed by 4 bases and 8 bases, with 24 bases remaining between them. The length of the CDR3 is 17 residues. CDR3 residues: CASSSLNSGGHGDTIYF. For the CDR3, the DNA is TGTGCCAGCAGTTCCCTAAACTCTGGAGGACACGGGGACACCATATATTTT.

Only one count was recorded for this clone. This chain links TRBV7-9 with TRBJ2-5; D not certain. The V end lost 5 bases, the J end lost 5 bases, and 18 bases lay between the germline ends. The CDR3 spans 15 residues. Per the germline V gene, CDR1 is SEHNR and CDR2 is FQNEAQ (reference sequence). The CDR3 here is CASSHILGHGETQYF. CDR3 nucleotide sequence: TGTGCCAGCAGCCACATCCTAGGTCACGGGGAGACCCAGTACTTC.

This chain joins TRBV19 and TRBJ2-1; D is ambiguous. With 9 bases removed from V and 0 bases from J, the gap between germline ends came to 12 bases. Germline lookup yields CDR1 LNHDA and CDR2 SQIVND (reference sequence). The CDR3 covers 14 residues. CDR3 region: CARFDGFSYNEQFF. The CDR3 DNA sequence: TGTGCCAGATTCGACGGGTTCTCCTACAATGAGCAGTTCTTC.

This chain uses TRBV30 with TRBJ2-1; D is uncertain. The CDR3 extends over 14 amino acids. Germline CDR1 is GTSNPN and CDR2 is SVGIG (reference sequence). The ends were cut back, 3 bases at V and 4 bases at J, with 13 bases in the middle. Written as DNA, the CDR3 is TGTGCCTGGAGCCTCTCCAGCGTTTACAATGAGCAGTTCTTC. It specifies CAWSLSSVYNEQFF. The full variable domain, with the rest looked up from reference TRBV30 and TRBJ2-1, is SQTIHQWPATLVQPVGSPLSLECTVEGTSNPNLYWYRQAAGRGLQLLFYSVGIGQISSEVPQNLSASRPQDRQFILSSKKLLLSDSGFYLCAWSLSSVYNEQFFGPGTRLTVL.

The count of this clone is one. The chain combines TRBV29-1 with TRBJ2-4; D is uncertain. CDR3 size: 12 residues. V was cut by 3 bases and J by 5 bases, with 8 bases left in between. Germline V gives CDR1 SQVTM, CDR2 ANQGSEA. Here the CDR3 reads CSVEGQENIQYF. In DNA, the CDR3 is TGCAGCGTTGAGGGTCAGGAAAACATTCAGTACTTC.

This chain joins TRBV6-1 and TRBJ1-5, with 7 bases aligning to TRBD1. CDR1 is MNHNS, CDR2 SASEGT, per germline. This CDR3 comprises 14 residues. The J segment lost 4 bases and the V segment lost 6 bases, leaving 6 bases of the junction unmatched. This chain's CDR3 is CASSAGTANQPQHF. CDR3 sequence (DNA): TGTGCCAGCAGCGCCGGGACAGCTAATCAGCCCCAGCATTTT.

The chain combines TRBV2 with TRBJ2-7, with TRBD2 as a possible D gene (6 bases). Germline assignment: CDR1 SNHLY and CDR2 FYNNEI. The CDR3 has 13 residues. Trimming shortened V by 6 bases and J by 3 bases, and 12 bases separated the two germline ends. CDR3 nucleotide sequence: TGTGCCAGCAGAAGTGCCGGGGGCTACGAGCAGTACTTC. This translates into CASRSAGGYEQYF.

The chain joins TRBV10-3 to TRBJ2-7, with TRBD2 matching over 10 bases. The CDR3 has 15 amino acids. The germline V gene encodes CDR1 ENHRY and CDR2 SYGVKD. V shed 3 bases and J 5 bases; nucleotides not matched to a gene: 7. The CDR3 DNA follows: TGTGCCATCAGTGAACCCCTAGCGGGAGTACACGAGCAGTACTTC. Its protein is CAISEPLAGVHEQYF.

The chain couples TRBV4-3 to TRBJ2-7; 11 bases are shared with TRBD2. CDR3 length: 15 residues. Germline CDR1 LGHNA, CDR2 YSLEER. Trimming at V came to 2 bases and at J to 6 bases, leaving 6 bases not matched to a gene. CDR3 coding DNA: TGCGCCAGCAGCCAATTTCTAGCGGGAGGTCGCGAGCAGTACTTC. As protein: CASSQFLAGGREQYF.

The chain uses TRBV9 and TRBJ1-1; 7 nucleotides line up with TRBD1. Germline CDR1 and CDR2: SGDLS and YYNGEE. V was clipped by 3 bases and J by 0 bases; unmatched bases: 8. CDR3 length: 16 residues. The CDR3 coding sequence is TGTGCCAGCAGCGCATCGACAGGGATACTGAACACTGAAGCTTTCTTT. Translating it yields CASSASTGILNTEAFF.

The chain has TRBV14 and TRBJ1-1, with unresolved D. The length of the CDR3 is 13 residues. Looked up from germline, CDR1 is SGHDN and CDR2 is FVKESK. Trimming removed 5 bases from V and 0 bases from J, with 7 bases in between. The CDR3 region has the DNA TGTGCCAGCAGCATCAGTGTGAACACTGAAGCTTTCTTT. It codes for CASSISVNTEAFF.

This chain connects TRBV19 to TRBJ2-1; D call uncertain. The CDR3 extends over 15 amino acids. V lost 2 bases to trimming and J lost 6 bases, with 14 bases between them. The germline CDR1 and CDR2 sequences are LNHDA and SQIVND (reference sequence). As DNA, the CDR3 is TGTGCCAGTAGTATACCGGGCCCCACCTCCAATGAGCAGTTCTTC. Its protein is CASSIPGPTSNEQFF.

The sample holds one count of this clone. The chain links TRBV2 to TRBJ2-3; D might be TRBD2 (6 bases). The CDR3 consists of 14 residues. The germline V gene has CDR1 SNHLY and CDR2 FYNNEI. Deletions cut 1 base from V and 2 bases from J, with 7 bases between. CDR3 bases: TGTGCCAGCAGTGAAGGGCGGGACACAGATACGCAGTATTTT. Residues: CASSEGRDTDTQYF.

CDR3 bases: TGTGCCAGCAGCATCGGGACAGTTAGCACAGATACGCAGTATTTT. Translation: CASSIGTVSTDTQYF. The chain links TRBV6-1 to TRBJ2-3; 7 bases line up with TRBD1. Trimming at V came to 6 bases and at J to 0 bases, leaving 6 bases not matched to a gene. The CDR3 is 15 residues long. Germline V CDR1 and CDR2: MNHNS, SASEGT.

The chain employs TRBV23-1 and TRBJ1-2; D is perhaps TRBD1 (5 bases). TRBV23-1 is treated as an ORF (open reading frame) with a function not yet certain. The CDR3 runs 11 residues. Trimming pared 7 bases from V and 7 bases from J, leaving 10 bases between. The DNA for the CDR3 is TGCGCCAGCACGGGGGAACGTGGCTACACCTTC. It yields the protein CASTGERGYTF.

In this sample, this clone is medium-sized (0.01 to 0.1%). The rearrangement uses TRBV28 and TRBJ1-5; 9 nucleotides align to TRBD1. The CDR3 is made up of 16 amino acids. Germline-derived CDR1 and CDR2 are MDHEN and SYDVKM. After removal of 6 bases from V and 6 bases from J, the junction contained 12 bases not matched to a gene. DNA of the CDR3: TGTGCCAGCAGACTAACCGGGACAGGGCATCGTCAGCCCCAGCATTTT. This gives the protein CASRLTGTGHRQPQHF.

The chain joins TRBV19 to TRBJ2-5; TRBD1 matches 9 bases. The CDR3 is 17 residues long. With V trimmed by 3 bases and J by 1 base, 9 bases remained unmatched. Germline CDR1 and CDR2: LNHDA and SQIVND (reference sequence). The DNA for the CDR3 is TGTGCCAGTAGTATTATCCCCGGGACAGGGTTCCAAGAGACCCAGTACTTC. As protein: CASSIIPGTGFQETQYF.

The chain uses TRBV25-1 and TRBJ1-2, with D unresolved. This CDR3 contains 13 residues. V was shortened by 3 bases and J by 4 bases, with 9 bases between the two germline ends. Per the germline V gene, CDR1 is MGHDK and CDR2 is SYGVNS. CDR3 sequence: CASSDHGGYGYTF. The CDR3 nucleotides are TGTGCCAGCAGTGATCATGGCGGCTATGGCTACACCTTC.

V is TRBV9 and J is TRBJ2-1; tentatively, D is TRBD2 (7 bases). Trimming pared 4 bases from V and 6 bases from J, leaving 23 bases between. The CDR3 has 17 residues. CDR1 is SGDLS and CDR2 is YYNGEE in the germline V gene. The CDR3: CASSKRPRGGGLNEQFF. As DNA, the CDR3 is TGTGCCAGCAGCAAACGCCCCCGCGGCGGGGGCCTCAATGAGCAGTTCTTC.

The CDR3, as DNA: TGTGCCAGCAGTCCGGCGGGAAGTTTTGAAAAACTGTTTTTT. This gives the protein CASSPAGSFEKLFF. The chain has TRBV14 and TRBJ1-4, with D unresolved. CDR1 is SGHDN and CDR2 is FVKESK in the germline V gene. This CDR3 comprises 14 residues. V was trimmed by 6 bases and J by 7 bases, leaving 15 bases between them.

The table lists this clone with a count of one. The chain combines TRBV11-3 with TRBJ2-5; a possible D gene is TRBD2 (6 bases). Trimming shortened V by 4 bases and J by 2 bases, and 14 bases separated the two germline ends. This CDR3 is built from 15 residues. Germline V lookup: CDR1 SGHNT, CDR2 YENEEA. CDR3 coding DNA: TGTGCCAGCAGCTCGGGGGTTGTGGGGCAAGAGACCCAGTACTTC. Its translation: CASSSGVVGQETQYF.